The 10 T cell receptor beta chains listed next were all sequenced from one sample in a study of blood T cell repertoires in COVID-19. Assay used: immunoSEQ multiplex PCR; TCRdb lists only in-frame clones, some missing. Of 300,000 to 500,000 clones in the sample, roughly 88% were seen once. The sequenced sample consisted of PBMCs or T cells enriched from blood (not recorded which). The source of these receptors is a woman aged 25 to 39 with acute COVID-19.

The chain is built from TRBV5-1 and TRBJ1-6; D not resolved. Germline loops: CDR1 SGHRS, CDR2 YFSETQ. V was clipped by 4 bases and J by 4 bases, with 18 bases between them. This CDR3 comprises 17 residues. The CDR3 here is CASSHSSRTLYNSPLHF. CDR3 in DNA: TGCGCCAGCAGCCATTCCAGTCGTACCTTATATAATTCACCCCTCCACTTT.

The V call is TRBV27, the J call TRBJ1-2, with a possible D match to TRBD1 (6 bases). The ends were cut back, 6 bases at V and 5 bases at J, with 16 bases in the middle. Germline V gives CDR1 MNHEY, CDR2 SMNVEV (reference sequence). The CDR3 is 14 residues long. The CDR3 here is CASSGLGAGYGYTF. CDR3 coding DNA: TGTGCCAGCAGCGGTCTGGGGGCTGGATATGGCTACACCTTC.

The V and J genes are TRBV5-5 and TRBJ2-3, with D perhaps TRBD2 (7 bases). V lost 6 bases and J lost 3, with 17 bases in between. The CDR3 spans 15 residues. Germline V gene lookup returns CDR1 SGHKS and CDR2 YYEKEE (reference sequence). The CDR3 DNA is TGTGCCAGCAACCGAGGGGGGGAGTGGACAGATACGCAGTATTTT. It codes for CASNRGGEWTDTQYF.

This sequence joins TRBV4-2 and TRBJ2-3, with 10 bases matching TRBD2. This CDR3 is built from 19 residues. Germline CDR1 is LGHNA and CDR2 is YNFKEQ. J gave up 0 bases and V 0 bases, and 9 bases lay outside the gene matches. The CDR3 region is CASSQEVAGGRFSTDTQYF. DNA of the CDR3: TGTGCCAGCAGCCAAGAGGTAGCGGGGGGACGCTTTAGCACAGATACGCAGTATTTT.

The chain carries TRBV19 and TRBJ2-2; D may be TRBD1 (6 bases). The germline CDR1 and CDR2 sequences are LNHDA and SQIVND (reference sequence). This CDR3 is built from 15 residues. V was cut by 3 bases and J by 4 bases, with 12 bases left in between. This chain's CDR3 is CASSMAGTPTGELFF. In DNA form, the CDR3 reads TGTGCCAGTAGTATGGCCGGGACACCCACCGGGGAGCTGTTTTTT.

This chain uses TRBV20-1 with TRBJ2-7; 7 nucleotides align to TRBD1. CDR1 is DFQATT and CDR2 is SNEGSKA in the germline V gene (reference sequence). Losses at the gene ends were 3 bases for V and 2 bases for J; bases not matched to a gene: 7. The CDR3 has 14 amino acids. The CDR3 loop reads CSASKTGTPYEQYF. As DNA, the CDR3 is TGCAGTGCTAGTAAGACAGGGACACCCTACGAGCAGTACTTC.

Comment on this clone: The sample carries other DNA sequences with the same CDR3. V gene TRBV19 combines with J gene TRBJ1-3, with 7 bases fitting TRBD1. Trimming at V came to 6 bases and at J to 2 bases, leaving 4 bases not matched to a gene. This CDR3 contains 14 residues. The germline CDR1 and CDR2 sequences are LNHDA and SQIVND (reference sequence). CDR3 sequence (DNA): TGTGCCAGTAGGAGCCAGGGGGCTGGAAACACCATATATTTT. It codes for CASRSQGAGNTIYF.

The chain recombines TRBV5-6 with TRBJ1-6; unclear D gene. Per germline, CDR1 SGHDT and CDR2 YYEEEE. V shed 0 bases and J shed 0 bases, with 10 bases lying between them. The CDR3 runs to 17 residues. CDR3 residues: CASSLAPASSYNSPLHF. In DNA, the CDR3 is TGTGCCAGCAGCTTGGCCCCTGCTAGCTCCTATAATTCACCCCTCCACTTT.

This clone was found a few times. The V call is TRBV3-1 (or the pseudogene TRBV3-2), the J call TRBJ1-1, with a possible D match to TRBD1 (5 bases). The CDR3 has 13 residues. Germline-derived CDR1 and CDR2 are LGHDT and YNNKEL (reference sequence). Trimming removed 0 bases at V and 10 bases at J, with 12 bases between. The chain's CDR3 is CASSQDRDLGAFF. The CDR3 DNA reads TGTGCCAGCAGCCAAGATCGGGACTTGGGAGCTTTCTTT.

This chain's CDR3 is CASSPGQAVQPQHF. For the CDR3, the DNA is TGTGCCAGCTCTCCGGGACAGGCTGTCCAGCCCCAGCATTTT. This chain links TRBV6-5 with TRBJ1-5, with TRBD1 identical over 8 bases. V gave up 8 bases and J gave up 7 bases; unmatched junction bases: 10. This CDR3 contains 14 residues. From germline, CDR1 is MNHEY and CDR2 SVGAGI.